The source of this T cell receptor (beta chain) is a study of cytomegalovirus exposure and HLA in healthy donors. Overall study context: Earlier, 100 million to 120 million unique TCR beta sequences were recovered from around 190 million T cells by an analysis. Points from the study as a whole: Segments of the TCR beta V type were, in most cases, productive about 87% or about 30% of the time in an earlier analysis. The study carried out a later analysis of TCR beta sequences. It associated about 15,000 of them with specific HLA alleles at a false discovery rate of 0.05.

Per the germline V gene, CDR1 is GTSNPN and CDR2 is SVGIG (reference sequence). The V and J ends lost 5 bases and 5 bases respectively, with 15 bases between them. CDR3 length: 13 residues. With 60 Vbeta and 13 Jbeta primers, the PCR was carried out. Libraries were prepared by immunoSEQ multiplex PCR; TCRdb keeps only in-frame clonotypes and omits some of them. Of about 120,000 clones listed, approximately 9.4% are singletons. In regard to this clone: No antigen is known for it.

Sequenced input: PBMCs. The chain employs TRBV30 and TRBJ1-1; possibly TRBD1 for D (6 bases). The source of this sequence is a man aged 25-45 years in good health and CMV-seronegative. For the CDR3, the DNA is TGTGCCTGGGCCGCACAGGGAAGAACTGAAGCTTTCTTT. Its translation is CAWAAQGRTEAFF.